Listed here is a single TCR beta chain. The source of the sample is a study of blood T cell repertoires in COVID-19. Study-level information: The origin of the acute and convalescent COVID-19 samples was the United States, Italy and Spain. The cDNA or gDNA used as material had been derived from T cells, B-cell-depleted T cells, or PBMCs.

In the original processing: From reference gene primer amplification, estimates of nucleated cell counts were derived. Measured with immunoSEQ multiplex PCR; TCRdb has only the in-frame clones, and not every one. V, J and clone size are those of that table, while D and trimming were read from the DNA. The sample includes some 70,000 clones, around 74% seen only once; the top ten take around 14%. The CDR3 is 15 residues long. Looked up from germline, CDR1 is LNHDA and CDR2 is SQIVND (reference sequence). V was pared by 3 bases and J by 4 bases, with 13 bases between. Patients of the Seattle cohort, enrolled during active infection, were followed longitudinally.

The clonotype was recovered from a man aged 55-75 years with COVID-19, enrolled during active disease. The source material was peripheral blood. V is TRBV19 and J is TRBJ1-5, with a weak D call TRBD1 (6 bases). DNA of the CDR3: TGTGCCAGTAGTATGGATTGGACAGCTAATCAGCCCCAGCATTTT. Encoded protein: CASSMDWTANQPQHF.